The 27 T cell receptor beta chains presented below share a single source sample, sequenced in a study of T cells in Graves' hyperthyroidism and ophthalmopathy. Amplification yielded TCR beta CDR3 regions, with RNA transcripts as the source. A set of HTBI primers served as the primers for a first-round RT-PCR of the TCR CDR3. TCRdb processed the multiplex PCR reads anew with MiXCR; each CDR3 protein has one entry. Of 500,000 to 600,000 distinct CDR3 sequences in the sample, about 45% were seen once. Material for sequencing was peripheral blood or thyroid tissue (not recorded which). These TCRs come from an adult woman with Graves' disease, either hyperthyroidism or ophthalmopathy (not recorded which).

This clonotype was detected a few times. V gene TRBV12-3 or TRBV12-4 combines with J gene TRBJ1-2, with 8 bases that match TRBD1. The V and J ends lost 4 bases and 3 bases, in that order; junction bases with no gene match: 10. The CDR3 sequence is 16 residues long. The CDR3 sequence is CASSCDRGGYHYGYTF. The CDR3 nucleotides are TGTGCCAGCAGTTGCGACAGGGGAGGATATCACTATGGCTACACCTTC.

This chain connects TRBV6-5 to TRBJ2-6; D might be TRBD1 (6 bases). Germline assignment: CDR1 MNHEY and CDR2 SVGAGI. The CDR3 length is 17 residues. Trimming took off 6 bases at V and 0 bases at J, with 15 bases between the two ends. This CDR3 reads CASRPRDTFSGANVLTF. The CDR3 DNA reads TGTGCCAGCAGGCCCCGGGACACCTTCTCTGGGGCCAACGTCCTGACTTTC.

This clonotype has ten or more counts. CDR3 nucleotides: TGTGCCAGCAGCTTATCCCCAGGCAGCACCTACGAGCAGTACTTC. Amino acid sequence: CASSLSPGSTYEQYF. V usage is TRBV7-6 and J usage is TRBJ2-7; no firm D call. V shed 2 bases and J shed 2 bases, with 13 bases lying between them. The CDR3 extends over 15 amino acids. In germline, CDR1 is SGHVS, CDR2 FNYEAQ.

This clonotype was counted at least ten times. This chain connects TRBV29-1 to TRBJ1-2; D might be TRBD1 (5 bases). CDR1 is SQVTM, CDR2 ANQGSEA, per germline. The CDR3 loop spans 12 amino acids. With 4 bases removed from V and 5 bases from J, the gap between germline ends came to 11 bases. CDR3 sequence (DNA): TGCAGCGTTGCAGGGATGGGATATGGCTACACCTTC. Encoded protein: CSVAGMGYGYTF.

This sequence joins TRBV7-9 and TRBJ2-7; D is possibly TRBD1 (5 bases). This CDR3 has 14 amino acids. Germline assignment: CDR1 SEHNR and CDR2 FQNEAQ (reference sequence). V was pared by 4 bases and J by 8 bases, with 18 bases between. The CDR3 sequence is CASSSSRAGWKQYF. The CDR3 region has the DNA TGTGCCAGCAGCTCATCTAGGGCAGGGTGGAAGCAGTACTTC.

This clonotype was seen repeatedly, ten times or more. The J gene is TRBJ1-2, the V gene TRBV29-1, with 7 bases lining up with TRBD1. The CDR3 sequence is 13 residues long. V shed 2 bases, J shed 8 bases, and the junction held 8 bases outside the gene matches. CDR1 and CDR2 from the germline V gene are SQVTM and ANQGSEA. Here the CDR3 reads CSVERGPAGGYTF. In nucleotides, the CDR3 is TGCAGCGTTGAAAGGGGGCCGGCTGGGGGCTACACCTTC.

The chain links TRBV20-1 to TRBJ1-1; unclear D gene. Germline CDR1 and CDR2: DFQATT and SNEGSKA (reference sequence). V was pared by 5 bases and J by 6 bases, with 13 bases between. The CDR3 sequence is 12 residues long. As DNA, the CDR3 is TGCAGTGCTGACCTTGGGGAGTCTGAAGCTTTCTTT. Residues: CSADLGESEAFF.

Regarding this clonotype: A read error is possible here, since a much larger clone lies one base away. The rearrangement joins TRBV19 to TRBJ2-5; D gene uncertain. CDR1 is LNHDA, CDR2 SQIVND, per germline (reference sequence). Trimming stripped 8 bases from V and 2 bases from J, with 12 bases between. The CDR3 is 13 amino acids. The CDR3 sequence: CASGESLQETQYF. DNA of the CDR3: TGTGCCAGTGGGGAAAGCCTACAAGAGACCCAGTACTTC.

This clonotype was counted at least ten times. The rearrangement uses TRBV29-1 and TRBJ1-4; 10 bases match TRBD1. Germline assignment: CDR1 SQVTM and CDR2 ANQGSEA. This CDR3 spans 18 amino acids. The V and J ends lost 1 base and 4 bases, in that order; junction bases with no gene match: 12. The CDR3 bases are TGCAGCGTTGAAGGTCGACAGGGGGCAAGGGAACGTAATGAAAAACTGTTTTTT. Encoded protein: CSVEGRQGARERNEKLFF.

The chain couples TRBV7-9 to TRBJ2-2, with D possibly being TRBD1 (5 bases). Per the germline V gene, CDR1 is SEHNR and CDR2 is FQNEAQ (reference sequence). The germline V and J ends were trimmed by 4 bases and 4 bases, with 13 bases remaining between them. This CDR3 has 15 residues. The CDR3, as DNA: TGTGCCAGCAGCTCCACCACAGGAACCACCGGGGAGCTGTTTTTT. Its protein is CASSSTTGTTGELFF.

This clonotype was recorded at least ten times. V and J are TRBV2 and TRBJ1-2; maybe TRBD1 (5 bases). This CDR3 is 12 amino acids long. Germline CDR1 is SNHLY and CDR2 is FYNNEI. Trimming left V 3 bases short and J 8 bases short, with 10 bases between. CDR3 loop: CASSEKGLGYTF. The CDR3 coding sequence is TGTGCCAGCAGTGAGAAGGGACTGGGCTACACCTTC. Filled out from reference TRBV2 and TRBJ1-2, the complete variable domain reads EPEVTQTPSHQVTQMGQEVILRCVPISNHLYFYWYRQILGQKVEFLVSFYNNEISEKSEIFDDQFSVERPDGSNFTLKIRSTKLEDSAMYFCASSEKGLGYTFGSGTRLTVV.

The table lists this clonotype with many counts. The V gene is TRBV7-9, the J gene TRBJ1-4, with D unresolved. The CDR3 spans 13 residues. Trimming shortened V by 11 bases and J by 0 bases, and 10 bases separated the two germline ends. CDR1 is SEHNR and CDR2 is FQNEAQ in the germline V gene (reference sequence). The CDR3: CAATGPTNEKLFF. DNA of the CDR3: TGTGCCGCCACTGGACCAACTAATGAAAAACTGTTTTTT.

The CDR3 sequence is CASSQGAGGGTGELFF. The CDR3 coding sequence is TGCGCCAGCAGCCAAGGGGCGGGAGGAGGGACCGGGGAGCTGTTTTTT. The rearrangement joins TRBV4-3 to TRBJ2-2; 8 nucleotides align to TRBD2. This CDR3 is 16 amino acids long. Trimming cost V 1 base and J 5 bases; bases outside gene matches: 6. Looked up from germline, CDR1 is LGHNA and CDR2 is YSLEER.

This clonotype has just a few counts. The genes are TRBV20-1 and TRBJ1-2, with 8 bases lining up with TRBD1. Germline CDR1 and CDR2: DFQATT and SNEGSKA (reference sequence). V gave up 4 bases and J gave up 6 bases; unmatched junction bases: 16. This CDR3 is built from 16 residues. CDR3 coding DNA: TGCAGTGCTACCCACGGACAGGGTACCGGGGACGATGGCTACACCTTC. It yields the protein CSATHGQGTGDDGYTF.

At least ten counts were recorded for this clonotype. This chain links TRBV7-9 with TRBJ1-5; D not resolved. CDR1 is SEHNR, CDR2 FQNEAQ, per germline (reference sequence). The CDR3 contains 14 residues. The ends were cut back, 6 bases at V and 4 bases at J, with 13 bases in the middle. The CDR3 loop is CASSSALGNQPQHF. The CDR3 bases are TGTGCCAGCAGTTCCGCCCTGGGGAATCAGCCCCAGCATTTT.

In this sample, this clonotype turned up a few times. DNA of the CDR3: TGTGCCAGCAGCCCCCAGTACTCTGGAGGCTACACCTTC. Translation: CASSPQYSGGYTF. The genes are TRBV7-2 and TRBJ1-2; D gene ambiguous. Trimming left V 5 bases short and J 8 bases short, with 15 bases between. CDR1 SGHTA and CDR2 FQGNSA come from the germline V gene. This CDR3 contains 13 residues.

Here the CDR3 DNA reads TGTGCCAGCAGCTCGTGGACAGGGTATGAAAAACTGTTTTTT. This translates into CASSSWTGYEKLFF. This chain joins TRBV7-2 and TRBJ1-4, with TRBD1 identical over 8 bases. Trimming took 4 bases from V and 6 from J; bases not matched to a gene: 4. This CDR3 comprises 14 residues. In germline, CDR1 is SGHTA, CDR2 FQGNSA.

The gene calls are TRBV5-1 and TRBJ2-7; D could derive from TRBD1 or TRBD2 (6 bases each). The CDR3 length is 14 residues. The germline CDR1 and CDR2 sequences are SGHRS and YFSETQ. The V end lost 0 bases, the J end lost 5 bases, and 12 bases lay between the germline ends. The CDR3: CASSLAGAPDEQYF. The CDR3 DNA reads as TGCGCCAGCAGCTTGGCGGGGGCCCCTGACGAGCAGTACTTC.

This clonotype was observed a handful of times. This chain connects TRBV5-5 to TRBJ2-7; no definite D call. Looked up from germline, CDR1 is SGHKS and CDR2 is YYEKEE (reference sequence). The CDR3 extends over 14 amino acids. Trimming removed 0 bases at V and 5 bases at J, with 12 bases between. This chain's CDR3 is CASSLGQAVDEQYF. CDR3 bases: TGTGCCAGCAGCTTGGGCCAGGCAGTGGACGAGCAGTACTTC.

A few counts support this clonotype. The J gene is TRBJ1-2, the V gene TRBV29-1; the match to TRBD1 covers 7 bases. The germline CDR1 and CDR2 sequences are SQVTM and ANQGSEA. The CDR3 spans 17 residues. Trimming cost V 4 bases and J 4 bases; bases outside gene matches: 18. CDR3 protein: CSVVGGDRDHPSYGYTF. CDR3 bases: TGCAGCGTTGTAGGGGGAGACAGGGATCATCCCTCCTATGGCTACACCTTC.

In regard to this clonotype: One end of the junction varies from germline; a read error may be responsible. This chain links TRBV29-1 with TRBJ2-5; TRBD1 agrees at 7 bases. The germline CDR1 and CDR2 sequences are SQVTM and ANQGSEA. This CDR3 is 13 amino acids long. The CDR3, as DNA: TGCAGCGTTGGTTGGGACAGACAAGAGCCCCAGTACTTC. Its protein product is CSVGWDRQEPQYF.

The V call is TRBV7-2, the J call TRBJ1-5; TRBD1 matches at 7 bases. There are 14 residues in the CDR3. Losses at the gene ends were 5 bases for V and 5 bases for J; bases not matched to a gene: 6. Germline V gene lookup returns CDR1 SGHTA and CDR2 FQGNSA. Here the CDR3 reads CASSQTGMHQPQHF. CDR3 nucleotides: TGTGCCAGCAGCCAGACAGGGATGCATCAGCCCCAGCATTTT.

Worth noting for this clonotype: Just one base apart from a much larger clone, this may be a read error. The chain recombines TRBV6-5 with TRBJ2-5; maybe TRBD2 (5 bases). CDR3 length: 15 residues. The germline gives CDR1 MNHEY, CDR2 SVGAGI. The CDR3 region has the DNA TGTGCCGGCAGTTACTCGTCGGGCTCTAGAGGGTCCCAGTACTTC. Its protein product is CAGSYSSGSRGSQYF.

The table lists this clonotype with many counts. This chain connects TRBV10-3 to TRBJ2-2; D is unresolved. There are 14 residues in the CDR3. Germline V lookup: CDR1 ENHRY, CDR2 SYGVKD. Between the trimmed V and J ends, which lost 3 bases and 6 bases, there was a span of 11 bases. The CDR3 nucleotides read TGTGCCATCAGTGACAGTTATGGGCCCGGGGAGCTGTTTTTT. Translation: CAISDSYGPGELFF.

The chain uses TRBV10-3 and TRBJ1-2; TRBD1 matches 10 bases. CDR3 size: 16 residues. V shed 0 bases, J shed 4 bases, and the junction held 5 bases outside the gene matches. CDR1 is ENHRY and CDR2 is SYGVKD in the germline V gene. In nucleotides, the CDR3 is TGTGCCATCAGTGAGTCCAAGGGACAGGGGACCTATGGCTACACCTTC. It codes for CAISESKGQGTYGYTF.

The chain joins TRBV6-2 or TRBV6-3 to TRBJ2-5; 10 positions agree with TRBD2. Germline trimming cut 7 bases from V and 2 bases from J; bases unmatched to any gene: 4. This CDR3 comprises 14 residues. Looked up from germline, CDR1 is MNHEY and CDR2 is SVGEGT. DNA of the CDR3: TGTGCCAGCAAACTAGCGGGGCGTCAAGAGACCCAGTACTTC. Amino acid sequence: CASKLAGRQETQYF.

This clonotype was counted many times. The chain joins TRBV20-1 to TRBJ2-7, with 7 bases identical to TRBD1. Germline CDR1 DFQATT, CDR2 SNEGSKA (reference sequence). The CDR3 spans 14 residues. Trimming removed 6 bases from V and 2 bases from J; junction bases left unmatched: 10. The CDR3 DNA is TGCAGTGCAACGGACAGGTCAACTGCCTACGAGCAGTACTTC. Its translation: CSATDRSTAYEQYF.